The clone carrying this T cell receptor (beta chain) appeared a few times. Its cognate antigen is unknown. This sample is part of a study of response to subunit inactivated influenza vaccine. Study-level points and caveats: Authors suggested that a seasonal influenza vaccination recruits few new T cells each time.

TCRdb used MiXCR to reprocess the RT-PCR reads, holding one entry per CDR3 protein. The sample holds 450,000 to 600,000 distinct CDR3 sequences, under 8.5% seen once. CDR3 size: 15 residues. Trimming removed 6 bases from V and 7 bases from J, with 16 bases in between. CDR1 and CDR2 (germline): MNHEY, SVGEGT. The sample consisted of PBMCs from blood, taken around 25 months after vaccination. The chain employs TRBV6-2 or TRBV6-3 and TRBJ1-6, with TRBD1 as a possible D gene (6 bases). This TCR came from a man aged 45-69 years who received an inactivated influenza vaccine. CDR3 region: CASRVVGAVNSPLHF. DNA of the CDR3: TGTGCCAGCAGAGTTGTGGGGGCGGTGAATTCACCCCTCCACTTT.